This passage covers 13 T cell receptor beta chains from one sample sequenced in a study of shared clonotypes between healthy human individuals. Here immunoSEQ multiplex PCR was the method, and the copy in TCRdb shows in-frame clones only, minus some. Among approximately 1.9 million clones, around 93% were seen once, and the ten largest hold about 1.7%. The naive CD8 fraction comprised CD45RO-negative cells positively selected for CCR7 and excluded terminally differentiated effector memory CD45RA+ cells. Sequenced material: naive CD8+ T cells from PBMCs. The receptors here all came from a man younger than 30 in good health. Some clones in this sample may be carry-over from other donors' samples.

This clone was recorded only once. This chain joins TRBV19 and TRBJ1-1; 7 bases match TRBD1. Germline V gene lookup returns CDR1 LNHDA and CDR2 SQIVND (reference sequence). With V trimmed by 7 bases and J by 8 bases, 4 bases remained unmatched. The length of the CDR3 is 11 residues. CDR3: CASTADREAFF. The CDR3, as DNA: TGTGCCAGTACCGCGGACAGGGAAGCTTTCTTT.

Comment on this clone: This sample also contains other DNA sequences that code for the same CDR3. This sequence joins TRBV19 and TRBJ2-1; 8 bases line up with TRBD2. V shed 6 bases, J shed 10 bases, and the junction held 2 bases outside the gene matches. This CDR3 has 11 residues. CDR1 and CDR2 (germline): LNHDA, SQIVND (reference sequence). The CDR3 sequence: CASSPGGEQFF. The CDR3 DNA follows: TGTGCCAGTAGCCCGGGGGGGGAGCAGTTCTTC.

This chain uses TRBV11-2 with TRBJ1-2; TRBD1 aligns across 9 bases. The germline gives CDR1 SGHAT, CDR2 FQNNGV. V dropped 5 bases and J dropped 6; count of bases not matched to a gene: 4. This CDR3 spans 13 amino acids. The CDR3 sequence: CASSRDRANGYTF. The CDR3 DNA is TGTGCCAGCAGCCGGGACAGGGCCAATGGCTACACCTTC.

The chain links TRBV28 to TRBJ2-5; 11 bases align to TRBD2. This CDR3 has 15 residues. The germline gives CDR1 MDHEN, CDR2 SYDVKM. V shed 3 bases, J shed 7 bases, and the junction held 7 bases outside the gene matches. CDR3 coding DNA: TGTGCCAGCAGTTTGGCTAGCGGGAGGTATGCGACCCAGTACTTC. Protein product: CASSLASGRYATQYF.

V usage is TRBV29-1 and J usage is TRBJ2-1, with a possible D match to TRBD2 (6 bases). V lost 7 bases and J lost 0, with 16 bases in between. Germline V gene sequence: CDR1 SQVTM, CDR2 ANQGSEA. The CDR3 is 15 amino acids. This CDR3 reads CSATEGRSSYNEQFF. CDR3 nucleotide sequence: TGCAGCGCCACGGAGGGAAGGAGCTCCTACAATGAGCAGTTCTTC.

The chain combines TRBV28 with TRBJ2-3; D might be TRBD1 (6 bases). Trimming removed 10 bases at V and 4 bases at J, with 18 bases between. There are 14 residues in the CDR3. Germline-derived CDR1 and CDR2 are MDHEN and SYDVKM. In DNA, the CDR3 is TGTGCCACCTCTCCCGGGACAAACGCAGATACGCAGTATTTT. Translated: CATSPGTNADTQYF.

This chain joins TRBV5-8 and TRBJ1-3, with 7 bases aligning to TRBD1. The CDR3 sequence is 15 residues long. CDR1 is SGHTS, CDR2 YDEGEE, per germline. V lost 2 bases and J lost 4; bases outside the gene matches: 6. CDR3 sequence reads: CASSFRPDRGNTIYF. CDR3 in DNA: TGTGCCAGCAGCTTTCGGCCGGACAGGGGAAACACCATATATTTT. The full variable domain, completed using reference TRBV5-8 and TRBJ1-3, is EAGVTQSPTHLIKTRGQQATLRCSPISGHTSVYWYQQALGLGLQFLLWYDEGEERNRGNFPPRFSGRQFPNYSSELNVNALELEDSALYLCASSFRPDRGNTIYFGEGSWLTVV.

The CDR3 region is CASSPRPAGAMEAFF. The CDR3, as DNA: TGTGCCAGCAGCCCCCGCCCAGCGGGGGCGATGGAGGCTTTCTTT. The gene calls are TRBV9 and TRBJ1-1, with D perhaps matching TRBD1 (6 bases). Trimming stripped 4 bases from V and 11 bases from J, with 24 bases between. The CDR3 totals 15 residues. Germline-derived CDR1 and CDR2 are SGDLS and YYNGEE.

The chain employs TRBV4-1 and TRBJ2-7, with D perhaps assigned TRBD1 or TRBD2 (5 bases each). The CDR3 spans 17 residues. Germline V lookup: CDR1 MGHRA, CDR2 YSYEKL. The ends were cut back, 4 bases at V and 0 bases at J, with 19 bases in the middle. The CDR3 protein is CASSPGTEGFGSYEQYF. The CDR3 coding sequence is TGCGCCAGCAGCCCTGGGACCGAAGGGTTTGGCTCCTACGAGCAGTACTTC.

CDR3: CASSSRASNQPQHF. The CDR3 nucleotides read TGTGCCAGCAGTTCCCGGGCCAGCAATCAGCCCCAGCATTTT. The chain links TRBV27 to TRBJ1-5; D is undetermined. Germline V gives CDR1 MNHEY, CDR2 SMNVEV (reference sequence). V gave up 4 bases and J gave up 1 base, with 8 bases separating them. The CDR3 loop spans 14 amino acids.

The J gene is TRBJ2-7, the V gene TRBV5-6, with D possibly TRBD1 on 5 matching bases. Germline assignment: CDR1 SGHDT and CDR2 YYEEEE. The V and J ends lost 0 bases and 2 bases respectively, with 9 bases between them. The CDR3 runs 14 residues. CDR3 residues: CASSLVTGPYEQYF. The CDR3 bases are TGTGCCAGCAGCTTGGTCACAGGCCCCTACGAGCAGTACTTC.

A single count supports this clone. The V call is TRBV27, the J call TRBJ2-7, with 7 bases aligning to TRBD2. The CDR3 spans 17 residues. The junction had 15 bases not matched to a gene; V was cut back by 4 bases and J by 3 bases. Germline CDR1 and CDR2: MNHEY and SMNVEV (reference sequence). CDR3 region: CASSSPLWRENFYEQYF. The CDR3 DNA is TGTGCCAGCAGTTCCCCTCTATGGCGGGAGAACTTCTACGAGCAGTACTTC.

This chain links TRBV29-1 with TRBJ2-1; TRBD2 agrees at 10 bases. The J segment lost 15 bases and the V segment lost 1 base, leaving 12 bases of the junction unmatched. CDR3 size: 14 residues. The germline CDR1 and CDR2 sequences are SQVTM and ANQGSEA. The CDR3, as DNA: TGCAGCGTTGAAGGGGGGACTAGCGCCTGGGGTCGGTTCTTC. Translation: CSVEGGTSAWGRFF.